The clone carrying this T cell receptor (beta chain) has a count of ten or more. Its antigen is not identified. This entry is derived from a study of response to subunit inactivated influenza vaccine. Points from the study as a whole: The authors proposed limited new T cell recruitment per seasonal influenza vaccination.

Each CDR3 protein gets one entry after TCRdb re-called the RT-PCR reads with MiXCR. The table has roughly 570,000 distinct CDR3 sequences, over 10% seen once. V was shortened by 4 bases and J by 0 bases, with 11 bases between the two germline ends. The CDR3 contains 15 residues. Germline CDR1 reads LNHNV; CDR2 reads YYDKDF (reference sequence). This TCR was sampled from a man in his forties or fifties who received an inactivated influenza vaccine. The sample consisted of PBMCs from blood, taken roughly 46 days after vaccination. The chain combines TRBV15 with TRBJ2-3, with a possible D match to TRBD1 (6 bases). The CDR3 here is CATSTRTASTDTQYF. The CDR3 DNA follows: TGTGCCACCAGCACGAGGACAGCTAGCACAGATACGCAGTATTTT. Combining the CDR3 with reference TRBV15 and TRBJ2-3 gives the whole variable domain DAMVIQNPRYQVTQFGKPVTLSCSQTLNHNVMYWYQQKSSQAPKLLFHYYDKDFNNEADTPDNFQSRRPNTSFCFLDIRSPGLGDTAMYLCATSTRTASTDTQYFGPGTRLTVL.